This TCR beta chain stems from a study of T cell changes during pregnancy in multiple sclerosis (dated by TCRdb to the late 2010s). Looking at the study overall: The study examined how the T cell repertoire changed over the course of pregnancy in women with multiple sclerosis.

The protocol used for the library was the immunoSEQ multiplex PCR assay. Drawn from immuneACCESS, this table holds only the in-frame rearrangements with V and J called that TCRdb kept. Clones are partly lost; checked studies trace under half to an unresolved V gene and leave the rest unexplained. The sample table records about 70,000 clones; 85% to 95% of these occur just once. The leading ten clones occupy approximately 2% of the sample. V gives up 0 bases and J gives up 4 bases, and the segment between their germline ends measures 6 bases. The germline V gene provides CDR1 KGHSH and CDR2 LQKENI. The CDR3 covers 13 residues, taking in both the cysteine and the phenylalanine. The entry retains the CDR3 DNA only, 39 bases that are in frame from base 1. About this clone: It lacks a known antigen. Base qualities are not at hand, and no much larger clone is one base apart.

This receptor chain uses TRBV18 and TRBJ1-1, with TRBD1 as a weak D call on 6 bases. The source is a female donor in good health, enrolled as a control in a pregnancy study. This specimen consisted of peripheral blood, obtained in the second trimester of pregnancy. The nucleotide sequence is given as TGTGCCAGCTCACCACCAGGGGGCACTGAAGCTTTCTTT. This sequence encodes CASSPPGGTEAFF.